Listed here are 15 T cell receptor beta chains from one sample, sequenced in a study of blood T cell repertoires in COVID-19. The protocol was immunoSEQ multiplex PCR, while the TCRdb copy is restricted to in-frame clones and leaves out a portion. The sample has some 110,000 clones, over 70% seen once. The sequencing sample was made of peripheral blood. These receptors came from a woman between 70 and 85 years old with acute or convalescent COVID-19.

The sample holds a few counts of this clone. The CDR3 nucleotides read TGTGCCAGCACCTCAACTAGCGGGAACCATGAGCAGTTCTTC. It is translated as CASTSTSGNHEQFF. The chain recombines TRBV3-1 (or the pseudogene TRBV3-2) with TRBJ2-1; 10 nucleotides agree with TRBD2. CDR1 is LGHDT and CDR2 is YNNKEL in the germline V gene (reference sequence). This CDR3 spans 14 amino acids. V was clipped by 7 bases and J by 8 bases; unmatched bases: 8.

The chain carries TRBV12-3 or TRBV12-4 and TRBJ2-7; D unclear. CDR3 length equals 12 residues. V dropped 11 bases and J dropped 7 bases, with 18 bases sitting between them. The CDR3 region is CASAPSVKEQYF. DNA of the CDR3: TGTGCCTCAGCGCCATCGGTTAAAGAGCAGTACTTC.

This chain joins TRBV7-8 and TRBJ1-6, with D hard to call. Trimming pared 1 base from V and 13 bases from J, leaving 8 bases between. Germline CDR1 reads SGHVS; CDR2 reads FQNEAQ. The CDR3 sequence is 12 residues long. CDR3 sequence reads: CASSLGSEPLHF. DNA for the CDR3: TGTGCCAGCAGCTTAGGTTCGGAGCCCCTCCACTTT.

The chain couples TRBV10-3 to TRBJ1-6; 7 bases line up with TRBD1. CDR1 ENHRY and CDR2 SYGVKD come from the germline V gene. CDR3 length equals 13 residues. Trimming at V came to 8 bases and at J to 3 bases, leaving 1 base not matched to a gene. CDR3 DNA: TGTGCCATCGGGACAGACTATAATTCACCCCTCCACTTT. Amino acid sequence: CAIGTDYNSPLHF.

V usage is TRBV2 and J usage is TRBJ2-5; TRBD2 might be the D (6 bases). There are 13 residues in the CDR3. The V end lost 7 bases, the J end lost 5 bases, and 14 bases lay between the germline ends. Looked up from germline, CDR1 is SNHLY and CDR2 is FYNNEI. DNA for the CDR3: TGTGCCAGCACCTGGGACTTAGGGGAGACCCAGTACTTC. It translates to CASTWDLGETQYF.

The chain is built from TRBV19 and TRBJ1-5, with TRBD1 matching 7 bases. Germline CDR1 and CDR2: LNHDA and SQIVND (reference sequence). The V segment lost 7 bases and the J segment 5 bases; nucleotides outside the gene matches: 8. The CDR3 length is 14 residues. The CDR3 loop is CASNIPGGYQPQHF. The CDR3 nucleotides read TGTGCCAGTAATATCCCAGGGGGTTATCAGCCCCAGCATTTT.

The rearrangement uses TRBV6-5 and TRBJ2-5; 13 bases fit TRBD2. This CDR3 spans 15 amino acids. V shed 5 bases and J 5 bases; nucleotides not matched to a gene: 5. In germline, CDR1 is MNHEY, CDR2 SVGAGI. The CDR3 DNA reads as TGTGCCAGCAGTCGGACTAGCGGGAGCGGGGAGACCCAGTACTTC. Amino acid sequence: CASSRTSGSGETQYF.

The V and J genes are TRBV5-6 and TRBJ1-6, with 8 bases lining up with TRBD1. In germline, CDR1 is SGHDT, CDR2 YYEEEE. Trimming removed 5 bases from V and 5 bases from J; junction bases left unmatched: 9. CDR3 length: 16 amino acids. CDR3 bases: TGTGCCAGCAGTCTCACCAGGGGGCCAAATAATTCACCCCTCCACTTT. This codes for CASSLTRGPNNSPLHF.

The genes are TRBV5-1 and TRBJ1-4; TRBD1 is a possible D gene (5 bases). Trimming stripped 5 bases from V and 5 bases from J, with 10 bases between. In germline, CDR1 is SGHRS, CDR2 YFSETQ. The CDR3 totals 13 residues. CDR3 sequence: CASRRDGNEKLFF. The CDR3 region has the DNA TGCGCCAGCAGGCGGGACGGCAATGAAAAACTGTTTTTT.

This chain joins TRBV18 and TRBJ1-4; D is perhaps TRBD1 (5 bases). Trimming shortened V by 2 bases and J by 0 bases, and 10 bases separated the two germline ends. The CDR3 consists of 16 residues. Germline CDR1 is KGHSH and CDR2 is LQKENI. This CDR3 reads CASSPYGGATNEKLFF. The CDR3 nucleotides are TGTGCCAGCTCACCATACGGGGGGGCAACTAATGAAAAACTGTTTTTT.

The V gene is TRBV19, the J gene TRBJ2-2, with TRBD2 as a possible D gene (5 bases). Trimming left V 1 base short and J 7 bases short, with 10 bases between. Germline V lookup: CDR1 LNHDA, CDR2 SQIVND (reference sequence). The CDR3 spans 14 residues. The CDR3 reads CASSIGLAGGELFF. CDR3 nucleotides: TGTGCCAGTAGTATAGGGCTAGCTGGCGGGGAGCTGTTTTTT.

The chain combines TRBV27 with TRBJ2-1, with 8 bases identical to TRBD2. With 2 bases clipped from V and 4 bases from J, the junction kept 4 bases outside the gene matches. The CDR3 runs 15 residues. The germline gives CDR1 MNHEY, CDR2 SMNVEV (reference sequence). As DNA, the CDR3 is TGTGCCAGCAGTTTAGGTCGGGAGGGGTACAATGAGCAGTTCTTC. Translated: CASSLGREGYNEQFF.

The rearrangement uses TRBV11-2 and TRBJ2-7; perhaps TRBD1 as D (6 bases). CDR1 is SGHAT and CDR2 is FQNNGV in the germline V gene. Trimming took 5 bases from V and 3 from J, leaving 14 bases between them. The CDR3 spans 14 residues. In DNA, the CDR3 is TGTGCCAGCAGCCACGGACAGTACCGCTACGAGCAGTACTTC. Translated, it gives CASSHGQYRYEQYF.

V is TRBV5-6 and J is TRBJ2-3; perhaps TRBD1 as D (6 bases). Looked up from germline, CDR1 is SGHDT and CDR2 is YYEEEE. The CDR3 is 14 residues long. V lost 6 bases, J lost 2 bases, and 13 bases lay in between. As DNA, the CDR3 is TGTGCCAGCAAGGGGGTGGGGAACACAGATACGCAGTATTTT. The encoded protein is CASKGVGNTDTQYF.

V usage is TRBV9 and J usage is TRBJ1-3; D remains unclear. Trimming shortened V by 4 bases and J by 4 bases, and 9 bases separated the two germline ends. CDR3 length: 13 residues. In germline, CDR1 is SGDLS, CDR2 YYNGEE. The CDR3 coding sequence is TGTGCCAGCAGCACTGTGTCCGGAAACACCATATATTTT. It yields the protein CASSTVSGNTIYF.